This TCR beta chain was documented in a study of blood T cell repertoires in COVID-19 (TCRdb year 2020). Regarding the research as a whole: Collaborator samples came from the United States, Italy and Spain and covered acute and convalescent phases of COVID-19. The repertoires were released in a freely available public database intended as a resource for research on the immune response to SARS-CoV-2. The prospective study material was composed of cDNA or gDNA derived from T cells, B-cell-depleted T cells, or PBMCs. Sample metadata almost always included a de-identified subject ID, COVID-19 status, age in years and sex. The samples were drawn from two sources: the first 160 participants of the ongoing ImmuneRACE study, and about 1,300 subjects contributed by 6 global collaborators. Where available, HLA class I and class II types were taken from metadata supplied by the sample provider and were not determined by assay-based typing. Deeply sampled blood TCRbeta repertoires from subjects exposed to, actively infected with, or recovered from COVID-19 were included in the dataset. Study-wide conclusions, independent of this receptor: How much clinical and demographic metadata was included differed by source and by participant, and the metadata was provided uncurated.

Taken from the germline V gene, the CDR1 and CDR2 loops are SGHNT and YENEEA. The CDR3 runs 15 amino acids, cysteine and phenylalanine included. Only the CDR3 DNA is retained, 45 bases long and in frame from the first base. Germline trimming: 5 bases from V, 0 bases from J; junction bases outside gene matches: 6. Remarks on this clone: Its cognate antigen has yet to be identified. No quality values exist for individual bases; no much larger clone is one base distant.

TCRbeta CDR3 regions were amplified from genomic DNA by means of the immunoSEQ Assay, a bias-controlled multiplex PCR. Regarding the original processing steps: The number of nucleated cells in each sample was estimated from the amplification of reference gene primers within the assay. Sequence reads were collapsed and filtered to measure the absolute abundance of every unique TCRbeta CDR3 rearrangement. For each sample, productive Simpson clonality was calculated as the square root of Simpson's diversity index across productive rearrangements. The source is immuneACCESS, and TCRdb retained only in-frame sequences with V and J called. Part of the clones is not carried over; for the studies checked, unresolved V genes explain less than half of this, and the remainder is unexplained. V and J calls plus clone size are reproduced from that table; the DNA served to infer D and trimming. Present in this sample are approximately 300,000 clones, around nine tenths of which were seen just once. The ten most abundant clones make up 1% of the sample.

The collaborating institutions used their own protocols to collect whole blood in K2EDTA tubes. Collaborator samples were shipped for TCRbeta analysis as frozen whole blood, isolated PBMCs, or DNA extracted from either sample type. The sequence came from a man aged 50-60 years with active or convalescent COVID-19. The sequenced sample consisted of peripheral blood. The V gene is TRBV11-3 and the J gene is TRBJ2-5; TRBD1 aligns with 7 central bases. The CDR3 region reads CASSTKGQNQETQYF. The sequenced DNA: TGTGCCAGCAGCACCAAGGGACAGAACCAAGAGACCCAGTACTTC.